The T cell receptor (beta chain) under discussion was sequenced for a study of molecular identifiers for immune sequencing clone quantification. Germline V gene sequence: CDR1 SGHAT, CDR2 FQNNGV. CDR3 length equals 15 residues. Losses at the gene ends were 6 bases for V and 6 bases for J; bases not matched to a gene: 12. This clonotype was seen a single time. Being one base from a much bigger clone, this may be a read error. Because the CDR3 is missing its conserved closing phenylalanine or tryptophan, this is likely a read error. Each CDR3 protein gets one entry after TCRdb re-called the PCR reads with MiXCR. This sample has approximately 680,000 distinct CDR3 sequences, with about 25% found just once.

Sequenced input: naive CD8+ T cells from blood, with Jurkat cell RNA spiked in. Indicated subset: FACS-sorted CD8+CD4-CCR7+CD45RA+ naive T cells. This TCR derives from a human donor in good health. Some libraries in this study had Jurkat cell RNA spiked in. The genes are TRBV11-2 and TRBJ1-1, with 8 positions matching TRBD1. CDR3 DNA: TGTGCCAGCAGTCGACGACAGGGGAAAGGTGCTGAAGCTTTCCTT. The encoded protein is CASSRRQGKGAEAFL.